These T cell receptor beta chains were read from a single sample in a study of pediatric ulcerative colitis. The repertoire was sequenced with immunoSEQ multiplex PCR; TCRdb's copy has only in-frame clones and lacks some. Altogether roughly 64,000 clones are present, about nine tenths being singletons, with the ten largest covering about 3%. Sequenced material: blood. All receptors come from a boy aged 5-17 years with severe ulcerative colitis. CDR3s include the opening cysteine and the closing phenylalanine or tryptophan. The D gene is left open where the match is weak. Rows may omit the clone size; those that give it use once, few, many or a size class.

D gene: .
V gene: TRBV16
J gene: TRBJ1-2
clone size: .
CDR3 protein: CASSQSRDLYGYTF
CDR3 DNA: TGTGCCAGCAGCCAATCTAGGGACTTATATGGCTACACCTTC

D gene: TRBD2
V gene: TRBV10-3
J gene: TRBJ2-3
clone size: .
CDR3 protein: CAIRREESADTQYF
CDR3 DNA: TGTGCCATCCGGCGGGAGGAAAGTGCAGATACGCAGTATTTT

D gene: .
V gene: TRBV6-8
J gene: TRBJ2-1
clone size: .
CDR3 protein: CASSYEPLWEQFF
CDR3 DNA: TGTGCCAGCAGTTACGAGCCCCTTTGGGAGCAGTTCTTC

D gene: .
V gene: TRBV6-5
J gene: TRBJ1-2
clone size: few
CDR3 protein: CASSYGGIPYGYTF
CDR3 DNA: TGTGCCAGCAGTTACGGGGGCATCCCCTATGGCTACACCTTC

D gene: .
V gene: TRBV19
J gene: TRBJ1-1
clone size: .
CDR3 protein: CASSIGRNTEAFF
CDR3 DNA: TGTGCCAGTAGTATAGGCAGGAACACTGAAGCTTTCTTT

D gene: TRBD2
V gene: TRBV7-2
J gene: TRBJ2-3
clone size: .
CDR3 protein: CASSLAASGSFRTDTQYF
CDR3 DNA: TGTGCCAGCAGCTTGGCGGCTAGCGGGAGTTTTCGAACAGATACGCAGTATTTT

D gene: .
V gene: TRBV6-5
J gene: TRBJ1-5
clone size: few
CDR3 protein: CASSRYSNQPQHF
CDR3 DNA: TGTGCCAGCAGCCGATATAGCAATCAGCCCCAGCATTTT

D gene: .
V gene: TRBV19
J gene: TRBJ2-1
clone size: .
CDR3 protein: CASSVRGTYNEQFF
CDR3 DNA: TGTGCCAGTAGTGTGCGGGGTACCTACAATGAGCAGTTCTTC

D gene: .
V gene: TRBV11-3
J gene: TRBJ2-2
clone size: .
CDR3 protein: CASSLETGELFF
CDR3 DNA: TGTGCCAGCAGCTTAGAAACCGGGGAGCTGTTTTTT

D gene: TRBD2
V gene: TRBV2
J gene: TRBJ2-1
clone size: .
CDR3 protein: CASRQIAGGGNEQFF
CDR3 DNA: TGTGCCAGCAGACAAATAGCGGGAGGAGGCAATGAGCAGTTCTTC

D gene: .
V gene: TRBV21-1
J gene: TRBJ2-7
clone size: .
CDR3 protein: CASSKERSRSRLISSSGRPYEQYF
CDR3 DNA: TGTGCCAGCAGCAAAGAGAGATCGAGATCTAGGCTCATCTCCTCTAGCGGGAGGCCCTACGAGCAGTACTTC

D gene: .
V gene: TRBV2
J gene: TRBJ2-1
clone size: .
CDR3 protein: CASSASSYKDEQFF
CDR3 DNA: TGTGCCAGCAGTGCGTCTAGCTATAAGGATGAGCAGTTCTTC

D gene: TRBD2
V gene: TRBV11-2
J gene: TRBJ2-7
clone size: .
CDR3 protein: CASSLVSREGYEQYF
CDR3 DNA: TGTGCCAGCAGCTTAGTTTCGCGGGAGGGCTACGAGCAGTACTTC

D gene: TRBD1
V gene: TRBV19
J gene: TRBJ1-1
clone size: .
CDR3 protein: CASRTPGGASEAFF
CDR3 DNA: TGTGCCAGTAGGACGCCAGGGGGTGCCTCTGAAGCTTTCTTT

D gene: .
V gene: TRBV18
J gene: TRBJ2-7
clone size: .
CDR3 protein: CASSPGAGTYEQYF
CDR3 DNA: TGTGCCAGCTCACCGGGCGCGGGGACCTACGAGCAGTACTTC

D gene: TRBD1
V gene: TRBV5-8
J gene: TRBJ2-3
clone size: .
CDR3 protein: CASSGRTGQRTDTQYF
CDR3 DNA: TGTGCCAGCAGCGGACGGACAGGGCAAAGGACAGATACGCAGTATTTT

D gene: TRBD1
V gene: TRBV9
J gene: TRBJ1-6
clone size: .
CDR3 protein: CASSATGGWSPLHF
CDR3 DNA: TGTGCCAGCAGCGCGACAGGGGGCTGGTCACCCCTCCACTTT

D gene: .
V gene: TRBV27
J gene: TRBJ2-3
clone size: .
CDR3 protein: CASSFRGRLAPNTDTQYF
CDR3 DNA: TGTGCCAGCAGTTTTCGAGGGAGACTGGCCCCCAACACAGATACGCAGTATTTT

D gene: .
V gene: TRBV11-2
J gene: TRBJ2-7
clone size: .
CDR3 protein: CASSLDSPGLYEQYF
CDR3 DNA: TGTGCCAGCAGCTTAGACTCCCCAGGGCTCTACGAGCAGTACTTC

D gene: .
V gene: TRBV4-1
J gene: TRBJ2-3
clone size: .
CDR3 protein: CASSQEGRTDTQYF
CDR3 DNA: TGCGCCAGCAGCCAAGAGGGGAGGACAGATACGCAGTATTTT

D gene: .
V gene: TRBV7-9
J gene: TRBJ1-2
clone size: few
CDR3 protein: CASTNTTGGYGYTF
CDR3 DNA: TGTGCCAGCACCAATACCACCGGGGGGTATGGCTACACCTTC

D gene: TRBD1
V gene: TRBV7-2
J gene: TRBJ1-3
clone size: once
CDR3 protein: CASSLAELDRFSPPGNTIYF
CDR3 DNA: TGTGCCAGCAGCTTAGCGGAATTGGACAGGTTTTCCCCTCCTGGAAACACCATATATTTT

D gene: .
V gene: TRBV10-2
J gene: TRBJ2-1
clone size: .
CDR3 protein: CASRYNEQFF
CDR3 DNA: TGCGCCAGCAGGTACAATGAGCAGTTCTTC

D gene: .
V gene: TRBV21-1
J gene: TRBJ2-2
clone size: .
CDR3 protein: CASSKALGAGELFF
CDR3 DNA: TGTGCCAGCAGCAAAGCGCTGGGGGCCGGGGAGCTGTTTTTT

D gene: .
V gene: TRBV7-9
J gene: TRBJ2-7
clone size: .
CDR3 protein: CASSLVQLGEQYF
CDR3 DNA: TGTGCCAGCAGCTTAGTTCAGCTAGGGGAGCAGTACTTC

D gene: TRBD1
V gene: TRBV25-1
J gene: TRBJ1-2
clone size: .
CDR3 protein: CASSSDRGGNYGYTF
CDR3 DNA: TGTGCCAGCAGTAGCGACAGGGGAGGTAACTATGGCTACACCTTC

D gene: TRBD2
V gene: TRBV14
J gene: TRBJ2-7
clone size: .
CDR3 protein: CASSQDRGTRVYEQYF
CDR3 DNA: TGTGCCAGCAGCCAAGATCGCGGGACTAGAGTCTACGAGCAGTACTTC

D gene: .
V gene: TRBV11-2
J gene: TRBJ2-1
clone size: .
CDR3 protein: CASSPNYGFPEQFF
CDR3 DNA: TGTGCCAGCAGCCCCAACTATGGTTTTCCTGAGCAGTTCTTC

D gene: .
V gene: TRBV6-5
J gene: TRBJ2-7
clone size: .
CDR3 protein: CASSYSIARDEQYF
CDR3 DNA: TGTGCCAGCAGTTACTCGATAGCTAGGGACGAGCAGTACTTC

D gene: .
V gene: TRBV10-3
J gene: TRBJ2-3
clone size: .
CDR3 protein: CAISEGGRGASTDTQYF
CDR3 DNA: TGTGCCATCAGTGAGGGGGGTCGGGGTGCGAGCACTGATACGCAGTATTTT